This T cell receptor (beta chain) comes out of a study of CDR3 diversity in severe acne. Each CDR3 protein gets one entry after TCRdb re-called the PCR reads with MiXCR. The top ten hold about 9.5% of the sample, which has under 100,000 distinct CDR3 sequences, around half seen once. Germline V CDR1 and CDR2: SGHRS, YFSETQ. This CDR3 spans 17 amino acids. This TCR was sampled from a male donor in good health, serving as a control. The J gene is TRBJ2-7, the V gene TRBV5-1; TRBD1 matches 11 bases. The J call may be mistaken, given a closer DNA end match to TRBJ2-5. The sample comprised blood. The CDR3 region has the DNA TGCGCCAGCAGCCGGGGGCGGACAGGGGGCCGCCAAGAGACCCAGTACTTC. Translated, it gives CASSRGRTGGRQETQYF.